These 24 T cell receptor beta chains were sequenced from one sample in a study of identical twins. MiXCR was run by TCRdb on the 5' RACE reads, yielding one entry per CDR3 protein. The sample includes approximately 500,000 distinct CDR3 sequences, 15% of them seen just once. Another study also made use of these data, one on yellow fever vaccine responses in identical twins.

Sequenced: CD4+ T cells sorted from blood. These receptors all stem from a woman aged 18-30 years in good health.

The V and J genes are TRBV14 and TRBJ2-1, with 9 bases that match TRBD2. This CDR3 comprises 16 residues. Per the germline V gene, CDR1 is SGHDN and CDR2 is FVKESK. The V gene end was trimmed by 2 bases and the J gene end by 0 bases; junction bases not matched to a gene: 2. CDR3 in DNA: TGTGCCAGCAGCCAACTAGCGGGAAGCTCCTACAATGAGCAGTTCTTC. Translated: CASSQLAGSSYNEQFF.

The CDR3 DNA follows: TGTGCCAGCAGCCGGGACGGGAGATCCTACGAGCAGTACTTC. This encodes CASSRDGRSYEQYF. J is TRBJ2-7 and V is TRBV9, with D possibly being TRBD2 (6 bases). The V gene lost 4 bases and the J gene lost 1 base, with 12 bases spanning the gap. The CDR3 length is 14 residues. Looked up from germline, CDR1 is SGDLS and CDR2 is YYNGEE.

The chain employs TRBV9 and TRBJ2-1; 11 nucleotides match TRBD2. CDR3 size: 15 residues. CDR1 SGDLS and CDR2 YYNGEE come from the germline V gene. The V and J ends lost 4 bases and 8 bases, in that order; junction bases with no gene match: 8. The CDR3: CASSTTSGSLDEQFF. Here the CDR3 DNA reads TGTGCCAGCAGCACCACTAGCGGGAGTCTCGATGAGCAGTTCTTC. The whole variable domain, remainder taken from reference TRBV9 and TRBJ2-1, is DSGVTQTPKHLITATGQRVTLRCSPRSGDLSVYWYQQSLDQGLQFLIQYYNGEERAKGNILERFSAQQFPDLHSELNLSSLELGDSALYFCASSTTSGSLDEQFFGPGTRLTVL.

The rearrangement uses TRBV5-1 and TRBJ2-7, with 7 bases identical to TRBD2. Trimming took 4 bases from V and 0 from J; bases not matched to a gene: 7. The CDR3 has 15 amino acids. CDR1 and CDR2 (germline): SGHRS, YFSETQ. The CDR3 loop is CASSLGLSGSYEQYF. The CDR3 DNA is TGCGCCAGCAGCCTGGGACTAAGCGGCTCCTACGAGCAGTACTTC. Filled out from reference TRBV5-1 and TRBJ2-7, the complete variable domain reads KAGVTQTPRYLIKTRGQQVTLSCSPISGHRSVSWYQQTPGQGLQFLFEYFSETQRNKGNFPGRFSGRQFSNSRSEMNVSTLELGDSALYLCASSLGLSGSYEQYFGPGTRLTVT.

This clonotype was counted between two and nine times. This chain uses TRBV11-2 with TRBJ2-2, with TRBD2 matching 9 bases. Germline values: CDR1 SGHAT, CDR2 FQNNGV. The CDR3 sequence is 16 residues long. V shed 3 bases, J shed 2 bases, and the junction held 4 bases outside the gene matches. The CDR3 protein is CASSFPLAGNTGELFF. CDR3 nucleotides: TGTGCCAGCAGCTTTCCACTAGCGGGTAACACCGGGGAGCTGTTTTTT. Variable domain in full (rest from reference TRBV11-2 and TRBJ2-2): EAGVAQSPRYKIIEKRQSVAFWCNPISGHATLYWYQQILGQGPKLLIQFQNNGVVDDSQLPKDRFSAERLKGVDSTLKIQPAKLEDSAVYLCASSFPLAGNTGELFFGEGSRLTVL.

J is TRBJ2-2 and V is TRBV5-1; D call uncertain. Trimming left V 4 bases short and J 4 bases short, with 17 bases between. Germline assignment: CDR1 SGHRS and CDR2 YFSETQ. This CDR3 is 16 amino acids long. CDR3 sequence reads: CASSPTHLQTTGELFF. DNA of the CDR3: TGCGCCAGCAGCCCCACGCATTTACAGACCACCGGGGAGCTGTTTTTT.

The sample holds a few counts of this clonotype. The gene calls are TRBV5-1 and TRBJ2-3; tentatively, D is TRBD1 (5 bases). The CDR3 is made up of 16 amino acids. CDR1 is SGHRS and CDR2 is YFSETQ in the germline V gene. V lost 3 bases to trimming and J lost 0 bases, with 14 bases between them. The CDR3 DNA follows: TGCGCCAGCAGCTGGGGCGAGCGCCCTAGCACAGATACGCAGTATTTT. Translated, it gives CASSWGERPSTDTQYF.

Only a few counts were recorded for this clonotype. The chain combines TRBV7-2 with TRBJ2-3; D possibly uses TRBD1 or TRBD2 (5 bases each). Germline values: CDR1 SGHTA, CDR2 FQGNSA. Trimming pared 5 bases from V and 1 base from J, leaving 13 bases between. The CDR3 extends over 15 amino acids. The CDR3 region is CASSARRDRTDTQYF. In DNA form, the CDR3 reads TGTGCCAGCAGCGCACGCCGGGACCGCACAGATACGCAGTATTTT.

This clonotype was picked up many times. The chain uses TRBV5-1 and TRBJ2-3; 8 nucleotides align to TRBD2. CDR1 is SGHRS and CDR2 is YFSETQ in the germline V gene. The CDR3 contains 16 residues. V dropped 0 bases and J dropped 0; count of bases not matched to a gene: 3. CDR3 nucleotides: TGCGCCAGCAGCTTGGCCTCTAGCGGGAGCACAGATACGCAGTATTTT. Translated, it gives CASSLASSGSTDTQYF. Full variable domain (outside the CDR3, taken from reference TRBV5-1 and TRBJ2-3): KAGVTQTPRYLIKTRGQQVTLSCSPISGHRSVSWYQQTPGQGLQFLFEYFSETQRNKGNFPGRFSGRQFSNSRSEMNVSTLELGDSALYLCASSLASSGSTDTQYFGPGTRLTVL.

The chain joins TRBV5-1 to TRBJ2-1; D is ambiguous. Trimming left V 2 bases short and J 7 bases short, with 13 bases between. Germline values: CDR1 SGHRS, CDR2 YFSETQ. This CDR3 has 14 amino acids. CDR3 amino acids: CASSLIDVANEQFF. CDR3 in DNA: TGCGCCAGCAGCTTAATCGACGTCGCAAATGAGCAGTTCTTC.

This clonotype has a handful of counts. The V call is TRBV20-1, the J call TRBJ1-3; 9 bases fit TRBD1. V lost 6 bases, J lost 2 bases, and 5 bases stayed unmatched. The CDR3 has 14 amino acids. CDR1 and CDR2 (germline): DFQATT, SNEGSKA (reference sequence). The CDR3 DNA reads TGCAGTGCAGGGACAGGGTCAGCTGGAAACACCATATATTTT. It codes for CSAGTGSAGNTIYF.

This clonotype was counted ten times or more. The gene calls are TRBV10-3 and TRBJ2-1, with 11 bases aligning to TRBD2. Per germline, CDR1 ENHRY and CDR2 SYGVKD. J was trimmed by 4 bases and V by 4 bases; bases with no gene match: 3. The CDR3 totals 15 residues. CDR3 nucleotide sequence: TGTGCCATCAGTGCCGGGACTAGCGGTTACAATGAGCAGTTCTTC. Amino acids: CAISAGTSGYNEQFF.

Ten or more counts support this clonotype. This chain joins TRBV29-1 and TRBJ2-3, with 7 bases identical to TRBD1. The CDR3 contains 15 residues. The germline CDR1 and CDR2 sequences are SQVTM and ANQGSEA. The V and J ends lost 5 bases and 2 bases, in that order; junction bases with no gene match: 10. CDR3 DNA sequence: TGCAGCGTTACTGGGAAGACAGGGTTCACAGATACGCAGTATTTT. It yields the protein CSVTGKTGFTDTQYF.

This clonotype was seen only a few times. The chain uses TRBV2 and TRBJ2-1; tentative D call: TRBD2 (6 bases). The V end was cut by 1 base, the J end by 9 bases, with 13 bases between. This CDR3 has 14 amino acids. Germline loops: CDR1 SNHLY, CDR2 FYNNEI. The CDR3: CASSEDLASGEQFF. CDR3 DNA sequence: TGTGCCAGCAGTGAAGACCTAGCGAGCGGTGAGCAGTTCTTC. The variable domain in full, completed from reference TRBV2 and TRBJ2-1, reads EPEVTQTPSHQVTQMGQEVILRCVPISNHLYFYWYRQILGQKVEFLVSFYNNEISEKSEIFDDQFSVERPDGSNFTLKIRSTKLEDSAMYFCASSEDLASGEQFFGPGTRLTVL.

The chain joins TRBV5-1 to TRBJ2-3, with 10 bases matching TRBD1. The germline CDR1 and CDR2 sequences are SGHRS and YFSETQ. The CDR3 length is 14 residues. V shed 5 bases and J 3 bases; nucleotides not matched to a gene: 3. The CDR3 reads CASSKGQGTDTQYF. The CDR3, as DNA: TGCGCCAGCAGTAAGGGACAGGGGACAGATACGCAGTATTTT.

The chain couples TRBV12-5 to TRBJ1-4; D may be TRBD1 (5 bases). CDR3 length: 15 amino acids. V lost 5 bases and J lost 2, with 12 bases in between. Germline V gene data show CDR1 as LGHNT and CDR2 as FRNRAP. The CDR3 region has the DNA TGTGCTAGTGGTCCCAGGGTTGCGACTAATGAAAAACTGTTTTTT. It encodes CASGPRVATNEKLFF.

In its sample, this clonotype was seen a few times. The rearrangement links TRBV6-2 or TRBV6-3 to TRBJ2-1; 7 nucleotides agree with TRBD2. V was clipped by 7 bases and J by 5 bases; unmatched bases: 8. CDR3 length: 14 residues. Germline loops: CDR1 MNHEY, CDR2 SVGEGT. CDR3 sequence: CASTRRDYDNEQFF. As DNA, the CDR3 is TGTGCCAGCACCAGGCGGGACTATGACAATGAGCAGTTCTTC.

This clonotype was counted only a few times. DNA of the CDR3: TGTGCCAGCAGCTTGCTAGCGGGGGCCTCCCAAGAGACCCAGTACTTC. It specifies CASSLLAGASQETQYF. V usage is TRBV11-2 and J usage is TRBJ2-5; 10 nucleotides match TRBD2. The CDR3 length is 16 residues. Unmatched junction bases numbered 5, after V lost 3 bases and J lost 1 base. Germline CDR1 and CDR2: SGHAT and FQNNGV.

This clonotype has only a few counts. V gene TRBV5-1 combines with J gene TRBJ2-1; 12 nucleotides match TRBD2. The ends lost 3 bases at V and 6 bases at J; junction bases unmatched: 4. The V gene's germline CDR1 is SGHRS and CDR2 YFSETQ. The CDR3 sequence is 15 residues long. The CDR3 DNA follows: TGCGCCAGCAGCTATCTAGCGGGAGGGATCAATGAGCAGTTCTTC. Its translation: CASSYLAGGINEQFF.

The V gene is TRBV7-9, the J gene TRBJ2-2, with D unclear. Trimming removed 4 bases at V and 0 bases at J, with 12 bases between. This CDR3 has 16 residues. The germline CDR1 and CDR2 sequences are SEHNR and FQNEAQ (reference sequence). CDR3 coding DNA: TGTGCCAGCAGCTCCGACACTCCCGCGAACACCGGGGAGCTGTTTTTT. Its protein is CASSSDTPANTGELFF.

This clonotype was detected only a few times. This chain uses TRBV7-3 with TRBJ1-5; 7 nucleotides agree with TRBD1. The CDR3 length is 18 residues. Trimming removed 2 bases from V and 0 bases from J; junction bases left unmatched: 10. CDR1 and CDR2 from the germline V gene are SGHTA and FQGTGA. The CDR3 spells CASSLGESGGYSNQPQHF. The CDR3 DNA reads TGTGCCAGCAGCTTAGGGGAGTCAGGGGGTTATAGCAATCAGCCCCAGCATTTT.

The CDR3 coding sequence is TGCAGCGGACTCGAGACGGGGGGCAATGAGCAGTTCTTC. It yields the protein CSGLETGGNEQFF. The genes are TRBV29-1 and TRBJ2-1; TRBD2 agrees at 7 bases. Per germline, CDR1 SQVTM and CDR2 ANQGSEA. V trimming: 7 bases; J trimming: 6 bases; junction bases outside the gene matches: 9. The CDR3 has 13 amino acids.

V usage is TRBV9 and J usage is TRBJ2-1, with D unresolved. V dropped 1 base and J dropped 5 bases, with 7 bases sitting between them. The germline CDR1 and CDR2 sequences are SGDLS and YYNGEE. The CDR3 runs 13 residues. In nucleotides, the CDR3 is TGTGCCAGCAGCGTAAGCGCCAACAATGAGCAGTTCTTC. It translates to CASSVSANNEQFF.

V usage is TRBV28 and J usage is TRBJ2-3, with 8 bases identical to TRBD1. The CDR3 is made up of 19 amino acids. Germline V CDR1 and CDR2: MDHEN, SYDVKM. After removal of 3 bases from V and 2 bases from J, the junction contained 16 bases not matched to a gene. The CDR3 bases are TGTGCCAGCAGTTTTGGCCTACCAGGGGGCACTGCCCCCACAGATACGCAGTATTTT. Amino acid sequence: CASSFGLPGGTAPTDTQYF.